The 10 T cell receptor beta chains below come from one sample, sequenced in a study of cytomegalovirus exposure and HLA in healthy donors. Vbeta (60) and Jbeta (13) primers were used in the PCR. Libraries were prepared by immunoSEQ multiplex PCR; TCRdb keeps only in-frame clonotypes and omits some of them. There are 150,000 to 200,000 clones in the sample; nearly 80% occur only once, and 0.98% lies in the top ten. The sample taken for sequencing was PBMCs. The receptors come from a woman between 45 and 65 years old in good health and CMV-seropositive.

J is TRBJ2-1 and V is TRBV6-1; D not resolved. The CDR3 extends over 13 amino acids. Between the trimmed V and J ends, which lost 2 bases and 8 bases, there was a span of 10 bases. Germline V CDR1 and CDR2: MNHNS, SASEGT. The CDR3 here is CASSEPPQYEQFF. The CDR3 DNA reads TGTGCCAGCAGTGAACCGCCCCAGTATGAGCAGTTCTTC.

The chain employs TRBV10-2 and TRBJ2-7; the match to TRBD2 covers 10 bases. Germline assignment: CDR1 WSHSY and CDR2 SAAADI. The CDR3 loop spans 18 amino acids. Germline trimming cut 2 bases from V and 7 bases from J; bases unmatched to any gene: 17. CDR3 loop: CASSETSSRLAGDYEQYF. The CDR3 coding sequence is TGCGCCAGCAGTGAGACATCTTCTCGGCTAGCGGGGGACTATGAGCAGTACTTC.

The rearrangement links TRBV11-2 to TRBJ1-6, with unresolved D. Germline loops: CDR1 SGHAT, CDR2 FQNNGV. Trimming took 0 bases from V and 5 from J, leaving 8 bases between them. CDR3 length: 15 amino acids. In DNA, the CDR3 is TGTGCCAGCAGCTTAGAAGAGGCGCATAATTCACCCCTCCACTTT. Translation gives CASSLEEAHNSPLHF.

V gene TRBV7-2 combines with J gene TRBJ1-1; no definite D call. There are 14 residues in the CDR3. Germline assignment: CDR1 SGHTA and CDR2 FQGNSA. The V end lost 1 base, the J end lost 5 bases, and 11 bases lay between the germline ends. Here the CDR3 reads CASSLGYGETEAFF. CDR3 DNA sequence: TGTGCCAGCAGCTTAGGGTATGGTGAGACTGAAGCTTTCTTT.

This clone appeared a few times. This likely comes from a read error, as the CDR3 has no conserved phenylalanine or tryptophan at its end. The V gene is TRBV2, the J gene TRBJ1-1; no clear D gene. This CDR3 has 13 residues. CDR1 is SNHLY and CDR2 is FYNNEI in the germline V gene. Trimming cost V 3 bases and J 4 bases, with 9 bases left between them. CDR3 amino acids: CASSEGRSTEAFV. CDR3 bases: TGTGCCAGCAGTGAGGGTAGGAGCACTGAAGCTTTCGTT.

The genes are TRBV21-1 and TRBJ1-4. TRBV21-1 is marked as a pseudogene. This CDR3 contains 14 residues. CDR3 nucleotides: TGTGCCACCCGTAGTTCGGCAACTAATGAAAAACTGTTTTTT. It yields the protein CATRSSATNEKLFF.

The genes are TRBV18 and TRBJ2-1, with D possibly TRBD1 on 6 matching bases. Germline CDR1 reads KGHSH; CDR2 reads LQKENI. This CDR3 has 15 residues. V was cut by 5 bases and J by 5 bases, with 16 bases left in between. Here the CDR3 reads CASSAGQRLNNEQFF. The CDR3, as DNA: TGTGCCAGCTCAGCTGGACAGCGCCTAAACAATGAGCAGTTCTTC.

In the case of this clone: The CDR3 does not end in the conserved phenylalanine or tryptophan, so this is likely a read error. Because the CDR3's place on the DNA is in doubt, the DNA is left out and the CDR3 is given as listed by TCRdb. The gene calls are TRBV6-5 and TRBJ2-7; TRBD2 was called by the table and not checked on the DNA. Per germline, CDR1 MNHEY and CDR2 SVGAGI. The CDR3 spans 12 amino acids, including both terminal residues. CDR3 sequence reads: CARNPRSGRSQL.

The chain uses TRBV14 and TRBJ2-5; D may be TRBD2 (6 bases). Trimming pared 0 bases from V and 7 bases from J, leaving 15 bases between. Germline CDR1 SGHDN, CDR2 FVKESK. The length of the CDR3 is 15 residues. CDR3 residues: CASSQDTGTWGTQYF. DNA of the CDR3: TGTGCCAGCAGCCAAGATACCGGGACTTGGGGGACCCAGTACTTC.

This clone was seen only once. The chain combines TRBV11-2 with TRBJ2-5; D is undetermined. The CDR3 totals 15 residues. Trimming stripped 1 base from V and 2 bases from J, with 11 bases between. CDR1 and CDR2 from the germline V gene are SGHAT and FQNNGV. The chain's CDR3 is CASSLVTVRQETQYF. Written as DNA, the CDR3 is TGTGCCAGCAGCTTAGTAACAGTAAGACAAGAGACCCAGTACTTC.